The source of this T cell receptor (beta chain) is a study of cytomegalovirus exposure and HLA in healthy donors. General study findings and limits: A subsequent analysis found that TCR clusters from the first cohort also tended to co-occur in the approximately 130 validation repertoires, with about 94% of cluster scores above 0.

Method: immunoSEQ multiplex PCR; TCRdb's copy keeps in-frame clones and lacks some. The table lists some 120,000 clones, 80% to 90% of them singletons. Concerning this clone itself: Its antigen is not identified.

Germline CDR1 SGDLS, CDR2 YYNGEE. The ends were cut back, 0 bases at V and 10 bases at J, with 14 bases in the middle. CDR3 length: 15 residues. The approximately 120-subject validation cohort, separate from the approximately 670-subject first cohort, included the donors. This clonotype was obtained from a woman aged 18-30 years in good health and CMV-seronegative. The sequenced sample consisted of PBMCs. The chain employs TRBV9 and TRBJ1-6, with a weak D call TRBD1 (6 bases). The CDR3 loop is CASSVDAGVDSPLHF. CDR3 coding DNA: TGTGCCAGCAGCGTAGATGCAGGGGTGGACTCACCCCTCCACTTT.